This T cell receptor (beta chain) was identified during a study of Ad26.COV2.S vaccination and SARS-CoV-2 variants. Study-wide context: Once, or twice with 56 days between doses, Ad26.COV2.S was given intramuscularly.

Germline-derived CDR1 and CDR2 are SGDLS and YYNGEE. The V end lost 3 bases, the J end lost 6 bases, and 15 bases lay between the germline ends. The CDR3 contains 15 residues. The data were produced by immunoSEQ multiplex PCR, yet TCRdb's version contains in-frame clones alone and is incomplete. The sample has about 350,000 clones, approximately 90% seen once. Indicated treatment: 15 to 20 received Ad26.COV2.S at low or high dose, single or two shots; about 5 received placebo; per-sample allocation not given. Repertoires come from day 63 after the first vaccine or placebo injection. The gene calls are TRBV9 and TRBJ2-2; D call uncertain. This TCR derives from a person between 18 and 65 years old who received the Ad26.COV2.S COVID-19 vaccine or a placebo. Sequenced material: peripheral blood, taken in a trial of Ad26.COV2.S vaccine versus placebo. CDR3 sequence reads: CASSEIGRASGELFF. Here the CDR3 DNA reads TGTGCCAGCAGCGAGATCGGAAGAGCGTCCGGGGAGCTGTTTTTT.